What follows describes a single T cell receptor beta chain. The protocol was immunoSEQ multiplex PCR, while the TCRdb copy is restricted to in-frame clones and leaves out a portion. The top ten hold over 7% of the sample, which has roughly 140,000 clones, approximately 84% seen once. This entry is derived from a study of blood T cell repertoires in COVID-19. The J segment lost 8 bases and the V segment lost 4 bases, leaving 15 bases of the junction unmatched. This CDR3 region has 17 residues. The germline V gene has CDR1 LNHDA and CDR2 SQIVND (reference sequence). The TCR originated in a human donor in a cohort sampled during active COVID-19. V is TRBV19 and J is TRBJ2-1; 9 bases line up with TRBD1. Specimen: peripheral blood. The CDR3 is CASSRRAPGQGDYEQFF. CDR3 DNA: TGTGCCAGTAGTAGGAGGGCCCCGGGACAGGGTGATTATGAGCAGTTCTTC.